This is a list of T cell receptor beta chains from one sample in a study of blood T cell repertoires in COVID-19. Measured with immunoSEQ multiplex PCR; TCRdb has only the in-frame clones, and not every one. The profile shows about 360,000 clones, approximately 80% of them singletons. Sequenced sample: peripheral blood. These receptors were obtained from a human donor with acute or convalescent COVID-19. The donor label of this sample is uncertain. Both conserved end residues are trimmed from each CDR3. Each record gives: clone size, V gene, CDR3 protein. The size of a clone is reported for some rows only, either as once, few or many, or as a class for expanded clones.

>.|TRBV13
ASSQRLSPGNEQF
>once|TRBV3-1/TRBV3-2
ASSQQGAKGYT
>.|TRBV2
ASSAGTGRNQPQH
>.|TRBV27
ASSFGTGGTEAF
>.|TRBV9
ASSVVTGGGEQY
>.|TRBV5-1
ASSRPGQGGTGELF
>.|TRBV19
ASRTQGGNNSPLH
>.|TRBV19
ASSRLANKETQY
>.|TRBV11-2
ASSSSGSSYNEQF
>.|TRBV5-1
ASSPGGTQETQY
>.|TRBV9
ASSVAQGTGTGNTIY
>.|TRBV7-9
ADGNMNTEAF
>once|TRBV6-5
ASSSLAGLGVNEQF
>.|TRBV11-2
ASSSRGREYEQY
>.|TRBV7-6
ASSLTQGGMNTEAF
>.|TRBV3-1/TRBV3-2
ASSQGSTGSSYNEQF
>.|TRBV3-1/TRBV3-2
ASSQADYNQPQH
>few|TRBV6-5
ASRRDGDSYGYT
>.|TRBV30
AWSVPQGGGGYT
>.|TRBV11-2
ASSLGRARGSNQPQH
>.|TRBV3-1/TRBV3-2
ASSQARSGGNYGYT
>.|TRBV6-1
ASSEGRGWNTEAF
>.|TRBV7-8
ASSLAGSHWANQPQH
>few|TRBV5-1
ASSPGLAGVRTGELF
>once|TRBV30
AWSLIQGSEQY
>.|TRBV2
ARTVGGRGGNEQF
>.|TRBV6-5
ASGQRTRGFHTQY
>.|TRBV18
ASSPIGQGQPQH
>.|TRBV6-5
VTEFNYGYT
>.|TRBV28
ASRRGRGTGANVLT
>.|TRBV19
ASRQGPYGYT
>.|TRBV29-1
SVAGTPRGEQY
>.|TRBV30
ASPGLAGVTDTQY
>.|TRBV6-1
ASREDRGTDTQY
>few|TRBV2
ASSVASGGPQETQY
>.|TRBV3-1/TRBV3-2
ASSQQGTKQY
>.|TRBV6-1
ASSEGGFGAGHQPQH
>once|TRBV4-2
ASSQPNRVNYGYT
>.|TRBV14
ASSQGEHTERPEPTEAF
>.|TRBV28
ASSPSTGSYTEAF
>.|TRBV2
AFFYGTEAF
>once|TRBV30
AFPDGTGNTIY
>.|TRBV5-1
ASSISSGGADTQY
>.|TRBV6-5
ASKRQVLAYNEQF
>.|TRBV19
ASHVSRARAGNTIY
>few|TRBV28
ASSLGGQGAYYGYT
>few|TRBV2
ASSRTGNQPQH
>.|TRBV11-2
ASSIQSGNEKLF
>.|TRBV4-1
ASSQGAYPLSSPLH
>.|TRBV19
ASSQGSGNQPQH
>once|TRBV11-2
ASSLDRGQNEQY
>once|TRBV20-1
SARGLERFT
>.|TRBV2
ASSRDRGFYEQY
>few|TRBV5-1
ASSKRGGHNEQF
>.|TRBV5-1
ASSSGGSSPDTQY
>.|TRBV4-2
ASSQDKLDTGELF
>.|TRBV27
ASSFGSSYNSPLH
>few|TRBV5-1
ASSLEDSRYEQY
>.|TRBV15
ATSDRDRNNYEQY